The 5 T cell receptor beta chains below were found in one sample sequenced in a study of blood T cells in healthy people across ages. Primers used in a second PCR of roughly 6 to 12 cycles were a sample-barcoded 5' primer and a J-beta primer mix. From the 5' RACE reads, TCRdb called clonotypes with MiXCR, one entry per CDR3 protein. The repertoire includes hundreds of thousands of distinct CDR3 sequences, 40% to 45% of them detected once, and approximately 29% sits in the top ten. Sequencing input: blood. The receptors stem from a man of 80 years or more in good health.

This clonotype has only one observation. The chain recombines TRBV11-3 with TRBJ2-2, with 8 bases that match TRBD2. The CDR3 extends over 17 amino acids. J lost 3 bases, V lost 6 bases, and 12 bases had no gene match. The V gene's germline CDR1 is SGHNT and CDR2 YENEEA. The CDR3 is CASSWDPGTSDTGELFF. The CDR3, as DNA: TGTGCCAGCAGTTGGGACCCCGGGACTAGTGACACCGGGGAGCTGTTTTTT.

CDR3 protein: CASKVTGRTDTQYF. The CDR3 nucleotides read TGTGCCAGCAAGGTGACCGGGAGAACAGATACGCAGTATTTT. V usage is TRBV12-3 or TRBV12-4 and J usage is TRBJ2-3; D is perhaps TRBD2 (6 bases). This CDR3 region has 14 residues. V was cut by 7 bases and J by 3 bases, with 14 bases left in between.

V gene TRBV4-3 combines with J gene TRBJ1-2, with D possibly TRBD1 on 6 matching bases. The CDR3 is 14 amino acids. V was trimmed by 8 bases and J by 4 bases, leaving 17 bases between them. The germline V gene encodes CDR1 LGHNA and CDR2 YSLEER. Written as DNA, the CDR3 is TGCGCCAGCTTACAACAGGGTCGGATCTATGGCTACACCTTC. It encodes CASLQQGRIYGYTF.

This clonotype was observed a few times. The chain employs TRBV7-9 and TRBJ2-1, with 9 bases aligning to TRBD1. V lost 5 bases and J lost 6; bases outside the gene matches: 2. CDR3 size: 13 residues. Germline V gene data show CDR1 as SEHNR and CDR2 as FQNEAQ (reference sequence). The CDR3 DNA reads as TGTGCCAGCAGCAAGGGACAGGGCAATGAGCAGTTCTTC. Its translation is CASSKGQGNEQFF.

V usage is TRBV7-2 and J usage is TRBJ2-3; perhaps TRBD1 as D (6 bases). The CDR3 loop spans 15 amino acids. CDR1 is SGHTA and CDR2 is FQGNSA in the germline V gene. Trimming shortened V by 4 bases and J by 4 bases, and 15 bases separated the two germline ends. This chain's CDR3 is CASSSVGEGADTQYF. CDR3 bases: TGTGCCAGCAGCTCCGTAGGAGAGGGGGCAGATACGCAGTATTTT.